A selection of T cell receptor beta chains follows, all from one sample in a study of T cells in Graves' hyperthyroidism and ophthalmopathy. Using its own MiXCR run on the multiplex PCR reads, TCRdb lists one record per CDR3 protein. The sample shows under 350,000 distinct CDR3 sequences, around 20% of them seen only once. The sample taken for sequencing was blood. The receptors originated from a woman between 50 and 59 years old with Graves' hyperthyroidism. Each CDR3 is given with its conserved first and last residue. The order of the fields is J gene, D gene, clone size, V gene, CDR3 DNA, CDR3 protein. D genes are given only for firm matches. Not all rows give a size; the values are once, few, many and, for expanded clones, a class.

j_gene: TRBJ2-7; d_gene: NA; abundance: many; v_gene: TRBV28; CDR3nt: TGTGCCAGCAGTTTGCCAGGGGCGAGCTCCTACGAGCAGTACTTC; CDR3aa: CASSLPGASSYEQYF
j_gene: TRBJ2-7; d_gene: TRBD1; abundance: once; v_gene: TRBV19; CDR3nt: TGTGCCAGTACTCCGAGCTCACTTGACAGGGGCTACGAGCAGTACTTC; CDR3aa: CASTPSSLDRGYEQYF
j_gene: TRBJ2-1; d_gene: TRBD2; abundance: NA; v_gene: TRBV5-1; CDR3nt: TGCGCCAGCAGCTTTGGCGGGGGGATGAAATACAATGAGCAGTTCTTC; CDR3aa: CASSFGGGMKYNEQFF
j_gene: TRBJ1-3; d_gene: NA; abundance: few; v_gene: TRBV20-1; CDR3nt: TGCAGTGCTAACAGGGTTCCGGAAAACACCATATATTTT; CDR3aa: CSANRVPENTIYF
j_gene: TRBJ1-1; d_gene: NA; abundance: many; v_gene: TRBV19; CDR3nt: TGTGCCAGTAGTCCCCGGGAGGGGGTAAACACTGAAGCTTTCTTT; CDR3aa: CASSPREGVNTEAFF
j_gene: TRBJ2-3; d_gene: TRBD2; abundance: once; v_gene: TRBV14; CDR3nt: TGTGCCAGCAGCCAAGGGAAGACTAGCGATACGCAGTATTTT; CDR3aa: CASSQGKTSDTQYF
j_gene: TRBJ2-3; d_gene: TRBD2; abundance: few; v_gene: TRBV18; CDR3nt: TGTGCCAGCTCACCAGGGACTAGCGGGACCACTAGCACAGATACGCAGTATTTT; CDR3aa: CASSPGTSGTTSTDTQYF
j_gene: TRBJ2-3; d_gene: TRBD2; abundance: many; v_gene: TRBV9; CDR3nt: TGTGCCAGCAGCGTAGCACTAGCGGGAGTCGCAGATACGCAGTATTTT; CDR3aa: CASSVALAGVADTQYF
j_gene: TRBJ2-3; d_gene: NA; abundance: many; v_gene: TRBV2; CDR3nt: TGTGCCAGCTCCCCCAAAGGCAGGTTCACAGATACGCAGTATTTT; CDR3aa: CASSPKGRFTDTQYF
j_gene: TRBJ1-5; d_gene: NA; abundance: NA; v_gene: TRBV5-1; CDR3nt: TGCGCCAGCAGCTTGGATCCGGCAAGCGGCAATCAGCCCCAGCATTTT; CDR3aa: CASSLDPASGNQPQHF
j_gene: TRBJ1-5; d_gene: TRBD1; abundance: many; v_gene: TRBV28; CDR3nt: TGTGCCAGCGGAGGACAGGGGAATCAGCCCCAGCATTTT; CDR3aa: CASGGQGNQPQHF
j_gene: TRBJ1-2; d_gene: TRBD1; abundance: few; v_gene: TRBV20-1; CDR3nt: TGCAGTGCAAAATCCGGGACAGGGAAGGGCTACACCTTC; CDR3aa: CSAKSGTGKGYTF
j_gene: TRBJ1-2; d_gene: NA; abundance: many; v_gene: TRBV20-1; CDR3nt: TGCAGTGCCCAGGAAAGTAGAGTCTATGGCTACACCTTC; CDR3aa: CSAQESRVYGYTF
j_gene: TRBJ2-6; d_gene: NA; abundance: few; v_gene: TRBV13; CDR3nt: TGTGCCAGCAGCTTAGGCCTTGTCTTCTCGGGCTCTGGGGCCAACGTCCTGACTTTC; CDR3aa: CASSLGLVFSGSGANVLTF
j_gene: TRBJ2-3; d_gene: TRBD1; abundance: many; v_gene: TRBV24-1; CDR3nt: TGTGCCACCAGTGGCGGACAGGCTAGTACAGATACGCAGTATTTT; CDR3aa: CATSGGQASTDTQYF
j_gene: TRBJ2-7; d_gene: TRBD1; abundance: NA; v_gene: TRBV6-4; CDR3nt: TGTGCCAGCAGTGACCGGACAGGGGGCGAGCAGTACTTC; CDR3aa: CASSDRTGGEQYF
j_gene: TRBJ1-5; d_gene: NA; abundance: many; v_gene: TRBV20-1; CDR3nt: TGCAGTGCTAGGGGTGAGAAGCCCCAGCATTTT; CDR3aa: CSARGEKPQHF
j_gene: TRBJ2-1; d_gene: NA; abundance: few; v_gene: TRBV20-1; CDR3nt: TGCAGTGCCCGGACCCGAACTCAGAACAATGAGCAGTTCTTC; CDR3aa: CSARTRTQNNEQFF
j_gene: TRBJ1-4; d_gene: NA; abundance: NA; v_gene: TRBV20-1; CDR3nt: TGCAGTGCAACGGCCGGGGCAGTTAATGAAAAACTGTTTTTT; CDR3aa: CSATAGAVNEKLFF
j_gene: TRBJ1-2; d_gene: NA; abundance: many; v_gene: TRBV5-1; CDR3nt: TGCGCCAGCAGCTTGCTGGCAGGCAACTATGGCTACACCTTC; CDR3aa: CASSLLAGNYGYTF
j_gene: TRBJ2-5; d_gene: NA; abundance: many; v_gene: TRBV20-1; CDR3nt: TGCAGTGCTAGCTGGGGGGAGACCCAGTACTTC; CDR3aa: CSASWGETQYF
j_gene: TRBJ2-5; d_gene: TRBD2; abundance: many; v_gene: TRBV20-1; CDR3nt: TGCAGTGCTAACCCCCCCGGCAGCGGGGGTCCCGAGACCCAGTACTTC; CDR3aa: CSANPPGSGGPETQYF
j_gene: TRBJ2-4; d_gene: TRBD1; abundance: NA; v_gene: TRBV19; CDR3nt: TGTGCCAGTAGTTCCCGCCGACAGGGGGTTGCCAAAAACATTCAGTACTTC; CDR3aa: CASSSRRQGVAKNIQYF
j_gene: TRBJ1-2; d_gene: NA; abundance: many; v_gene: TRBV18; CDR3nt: TGTGCCAGCTCACCATGGGAAGGACCATATGGCTACACCTTC; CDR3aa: CASSPWEGPYGYTF
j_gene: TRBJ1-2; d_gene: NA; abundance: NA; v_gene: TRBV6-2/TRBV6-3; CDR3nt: TGTGCCAGCAGCCGCCTCGGGACTAGGGGTGACTATGGCTACACCTTC; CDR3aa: CASSRLGTRGDYGYTF
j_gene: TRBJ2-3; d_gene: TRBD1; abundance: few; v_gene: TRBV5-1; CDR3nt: TGCGCCAGCAGCTTGAGGGGACAGGCAGATACGCAGTATTTT; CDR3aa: CASSLRGQADTQYF
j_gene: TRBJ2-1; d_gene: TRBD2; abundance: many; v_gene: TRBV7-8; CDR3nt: TGTGCCAGCAGCTTGTGGGGACTAGCGGGACCCAATGAGCAGTTCTTC; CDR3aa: CASSLWGLAGPNEQFF
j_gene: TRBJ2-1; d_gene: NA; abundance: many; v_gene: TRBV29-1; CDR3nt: TGCAGCGTCCTACGGCGCACCAACAATGAGCAGTTCTTC; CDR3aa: CSVLRRTNNEQFF
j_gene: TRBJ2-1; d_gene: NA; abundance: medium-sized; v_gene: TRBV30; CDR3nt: TGTGCCTTCGGTGGCAATGAGCAGTTCTTC; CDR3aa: CAFGGNEQFF
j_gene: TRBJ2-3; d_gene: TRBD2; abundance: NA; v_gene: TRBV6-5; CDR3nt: TGTGCCAGCAGTTACTCTAGCGGGGGGACAGATACGCAGTATTTT; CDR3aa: CASSYSSGGTDTQYF
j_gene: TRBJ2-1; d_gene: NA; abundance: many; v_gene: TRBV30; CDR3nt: TGTGCCTGGAGTGTACAAGGGGTGGTAAATGAGCAGTTCTTC; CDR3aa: CAWSVQGVVNEQFF
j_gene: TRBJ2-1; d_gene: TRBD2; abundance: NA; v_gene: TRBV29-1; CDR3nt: TGCAGCGTGTCGACTAGCGGGGGGGCCACTGAGCAGTTCTTC; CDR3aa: CSVSTSGGATEQFF
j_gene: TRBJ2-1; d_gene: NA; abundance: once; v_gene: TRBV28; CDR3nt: TGTGCCAGCAGTGGGCAGGGACACAATGAGCAGTTCTTC; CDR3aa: CASSGQGHNEQFF
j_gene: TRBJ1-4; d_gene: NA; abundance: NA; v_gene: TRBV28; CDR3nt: TGTGCCAGCGGGGAGGGACCCCTTAATGAAAAACTGTTTTTT; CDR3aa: CASGEGPLNEKLFF
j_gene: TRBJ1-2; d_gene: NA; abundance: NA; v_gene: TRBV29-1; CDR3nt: TGCAGCGTTGAAGATCGGAAAGTACAGACTAACTATGGCTACACCTTC; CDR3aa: CSVEDRKVQTNYGYTF
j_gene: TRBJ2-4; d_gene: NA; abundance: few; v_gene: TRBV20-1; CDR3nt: TGCAGTGCTAGCGGACTAGCCAAAAACATTCAGTACTTC; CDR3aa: CSASGLAKNIQYF
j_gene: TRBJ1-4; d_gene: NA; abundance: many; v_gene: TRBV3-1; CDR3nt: TGTGCCAGCAGCGGCCGGGACGGACCTAATGAAAAACTGTTTTTT; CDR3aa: CASSGRDGPNEKLFF
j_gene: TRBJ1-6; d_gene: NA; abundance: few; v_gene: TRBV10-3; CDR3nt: TGTGCCATCAGTGGTAGCAGGGACCCAGGTGGATATAATTCACCCCTCCACTTT; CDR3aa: CAISGSRDPGGYNSPLHF
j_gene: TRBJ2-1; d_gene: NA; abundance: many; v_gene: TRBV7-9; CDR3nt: TGTGCCAGCAGTTCCGGACAGTACAATGAGCAGTTCTTC; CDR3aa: CASSSGQYNEQFF
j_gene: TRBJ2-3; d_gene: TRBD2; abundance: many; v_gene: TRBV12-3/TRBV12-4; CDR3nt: TGTGCCAGCAGTAAATCCGGGACTAGCCCTCTTTCTGCCACAGATACGCAGTATTTT; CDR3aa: CASSKSGTSPLSATDTQYF
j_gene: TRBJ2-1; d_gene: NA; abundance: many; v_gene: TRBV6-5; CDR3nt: TGTGCCAGCAGTTACGAGCGGCCCAGCTCCTACAATGAGCAGTTCTTC; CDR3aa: CASSYERPSSYNEQFF
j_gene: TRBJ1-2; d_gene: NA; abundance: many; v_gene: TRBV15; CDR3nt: TGTGCCACCAGCAGAGATCTGACAGGAAACTATGGCTACACCTTC; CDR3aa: CATSRDLTGNYGYTF
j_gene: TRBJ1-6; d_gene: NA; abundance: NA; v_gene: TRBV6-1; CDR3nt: TGTGCCAGCAAAGATGGGACTTATAATTCACCCCTCCACTTT; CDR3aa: CASKDGTYNSPLHF
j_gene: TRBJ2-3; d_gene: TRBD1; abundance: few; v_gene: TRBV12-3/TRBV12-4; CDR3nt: TGTGCCAGCAGGAGGACAGGGGGCCTTGCAGATACGCAGTATTTT; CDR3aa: CASRRTGGLADTQYF
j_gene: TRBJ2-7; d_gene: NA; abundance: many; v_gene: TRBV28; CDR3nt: TGTGCCAGCAGTTTTGGGCGAGGTAATAGCTACGAGCAGTACTTC; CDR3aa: CASSFGRGNSYEQYF
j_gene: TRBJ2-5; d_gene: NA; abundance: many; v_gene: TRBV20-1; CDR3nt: TGCAGTGCTAGAGATGGGAGAGAGACCCAGTACTTC; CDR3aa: CSARDGRETQYF
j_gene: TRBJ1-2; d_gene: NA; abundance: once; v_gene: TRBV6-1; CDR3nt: TGTGCCAGCCATCTCTATGGCTACACCTTC; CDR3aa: CASHLYGYTF
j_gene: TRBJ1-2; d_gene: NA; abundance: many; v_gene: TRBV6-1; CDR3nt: TGTGCCAGCAGTTACGGGGTTTTACGACCCTCAGCTAACTATGGCTACACCTTC; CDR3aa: CASSYGVLRPSANYGYTF
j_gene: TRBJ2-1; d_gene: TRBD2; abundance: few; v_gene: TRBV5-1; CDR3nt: TGCGCCAGCAGTTCTGGACTAGCGGGAAAGGAGGAGCAGTTCTTC; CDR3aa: CASSSGLAGKEEQFF
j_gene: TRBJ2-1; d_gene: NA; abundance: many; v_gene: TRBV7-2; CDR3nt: TGTGCCAGCAGCTCCAGACTAGTATCTGAGCAGTTCTTC; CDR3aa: CASSSRLVSEQFF
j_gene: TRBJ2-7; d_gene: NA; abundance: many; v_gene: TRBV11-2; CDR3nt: TGTGCCAGCAGCGGGACTCCCTACGAGCAGTACTTC; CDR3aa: CASSGTPYEQYF
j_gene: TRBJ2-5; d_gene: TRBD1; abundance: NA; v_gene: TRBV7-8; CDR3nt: TGTGCCAGCAGCTCAACAGGGGACGGGGAGACCCAGTACTTC; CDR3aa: CASSSTGDGETQYF
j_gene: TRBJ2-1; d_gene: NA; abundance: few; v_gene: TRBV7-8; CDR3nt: TGTGCCAGCAGCTTAGGCGCTAGCGTCGGGAATGAGCAGTTCTTC; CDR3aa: CASSLGASVGNEQFF
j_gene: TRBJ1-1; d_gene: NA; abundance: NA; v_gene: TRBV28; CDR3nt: TGTGCCAGCAGTCAACCAAGGTCCGGAATGAACACTGAAGCTTTCTTT; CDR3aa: CASSQPRSGMNTEAFF
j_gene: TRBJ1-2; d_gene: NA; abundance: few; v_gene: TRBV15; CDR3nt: TGTGCCACCAGCCCCGTAACAGGCGCGATCTATGGCTACACCTTC; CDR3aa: CATSPVTGAIYGYTF
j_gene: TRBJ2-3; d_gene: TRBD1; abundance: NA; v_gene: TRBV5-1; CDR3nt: TGCGCCAGCAGCCTGGGGACAGTCGGGACAGATACGCAGTATTTT; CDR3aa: CASSLGTVGTDTQYF
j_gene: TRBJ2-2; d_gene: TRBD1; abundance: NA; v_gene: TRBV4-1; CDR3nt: TGCGCCGCCGGGACAGGGATGGCCGGGGAGCTGTTTTTT; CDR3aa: CAAGTGMAGELFF
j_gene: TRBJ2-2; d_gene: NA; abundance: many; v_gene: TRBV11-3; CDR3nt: TGTGCCAGCAGCCGTGGGGCTGGTACCGGGGAGCTGTTTTTT; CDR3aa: CASSRGAGTGELFF
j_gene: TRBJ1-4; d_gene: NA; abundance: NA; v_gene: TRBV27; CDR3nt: TGTGCCAGCAGTCGGCAGGGGTATGAAAAACTGTTTTTT; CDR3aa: CASSRQGYEKLFF
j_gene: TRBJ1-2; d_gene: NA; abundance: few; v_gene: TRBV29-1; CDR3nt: TGCAGCGTCCTTGGGGGAAGGCTGTTCTATGGCTACACCTTC; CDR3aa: CSVLGGRLFYGYTF